One and the same sample provided the 20 T cell receptor beta chains below, sequenced in a study of T cells in Graves' hyperthyroidism and ophthalmopathy. RNA transcripts served as the template for amplifying TCR beta CDR3 regions. Initially, a first-round RT-PCR of the TCR CDR3 employed the HTBI primer set. TCRdb re-analysed the multiplex PCR reads in MiXCR, keeping a single row per CDR3 protein. Among about 640,000 distinct CDR3 sequences listed, less than 25% were seen once. The sequenced sample consisted of blood. The receptors were gathered from a man aged 30 to 39 with Graves' ophthalmopathy.

The chain uses TRBV6-1 and TRBJ2-2; D may be TRBD2 (6 bases). The germline CDR1 and CDR2 sequences are MNHNS and SASEGT. V dropped 7 bases and J dropped 4 bases, with 16 bases sitting between them. The CDR3 contains 15 residues. CDR3 sequence reads: CASTLGGRGTGELFF. CDR3 nucleotides: TGTGCCAGCACCCTGGGGGGTAGGGGCACCGGGGAGCTGTTTTTT.

This clonotype was counted a few times. V is TRBV20-1 and J is TRBJ2-1; possibly TRBD1 or TRBD2 for D (5 bases each). There are 13 residues in the CDR3. The germline V gene has CDR1 DFQATT and CDR2 SNEGSKA (reference sequence). V lost 0 bases, J lost 6 bases, and 9 bases lay in between. DNA for the CDR3: TGCAGTGCTAGAGATACCGGGACCAATGAGCAGTTCTTC. Protein: CSARDTGTNEQFF.

This clonotype occurred many times. The chain is built from TRBV11-1 and TRBJ2-1; unclear D gene. Germline V gene sequence: CDR1 SGHAT, CDR2 FQDESV (reference sequence). The CDR3 totals 13 residues. The V end lost 4 bases, the J end lost 6 bases, and 10 bases lay between the germline ends. The CDR3 loop reads CASSSDIPNEQFF. The DNA of the CDR3 is TGTGCCAGCAGCTCCGACATACCCAATGAGCAGTTCTTC.

V usage is TRBV5-6 and J usage is TRBJ2-7; a weak D match, TRBD1 (6 bases). Trimming removed 4 bases at V and 2 bases at J, with 13 bases between. The CDR3 extends over 14 amino acids. Germline CDR1 SGHDT, CDR2 YYEEEE. The CDR3 region has the DNA TGTGCCAGCAGCCCCTCCGGACAGACCTACGAGCAGTACTTC. Translating gives CASSPSGQTYEQYF.

The chain carries TRBV5-1 and TRBJ2-4, with 9 bases fitting TRBD1. Looked up from germline, CDR1 is SGHRS and CDR2 is YFSETQ. The CDR3 has 16 residues. The V segment lost 4 bases and the J segment 3 bases; nucleotides outside the gene matches: 8. In DNA form, the CDR3 reads TGCGCCAGCAGCCCGGGACAGGGAATGGGCAAAAACATTCAGTACTTC. This encodes CASSPGQGMGKNIQYF.

The gene calls are TRBV19 and TRBJ1-1; unclear D gene. Between the trimmed V and J ends, which lost 6 bases and 4 bases, there was a span of 12 bases. Germline CDR1 LNHDA, CDR2 SQIVND (reference sequence). The length of the CDR3 is 13 residues. The CDR3, as DNA: TGTGCCAGTAGCCCTATGGCCGGCACTGAAGCTTTCTTT. It codes for CASSPMAGTEAFF.

This clonotype was picked up a small number of times. The V call is TRBV6-2 or TRBV6-3, the J call TRBJ2-1, with 8 bases aligning to TRBD2. V trimming: 11 bases; J trimming: 0 bases; junction bases outside the gene matches: 6. The CDR3 is 14 residues long. CDR1 MNHEY and CDR2 SVGEGT come from the germline V gene. The CDR3 spells CAAKTSDSYNEQFF. CDR3 DNA: TGTGCCGCCAAGACTAGCGACTCCTACAATGAGCAGTTCTTC.

This clonotype occurred many times. V and J are TRBV28 and TRBJ2-7, with 11 nucleotides matching TRBD2. The CDR3 is 15 amino acids. Germline values: CDR1 MDHEN, CDR2 SYDVKM. V shed 5 bases and J 6 bases; nucleotides not matched to a gene: 9. As DNA, the CDR3 is TGTGCCAGCAGTCCCCGAACTAGCGGGAGCACCGAGCAGTACTTC. Translation gives CASSPRTSGSTEQYF.

The rearrangement links TRBV29-1 to TRBJ2-1; unclear D gene. CDR3 size: 14 residues. Trimming removed 3 bases from V and 0 bases from J, with 9 bases in between. In germline, CDR1 is SQVTM, CDR2 ANQGSEA. Here the CDR3 DNA reads TGCAGCGTTGAGGGGTTTGGCTCCTACAATGAGCAGTTCTTC. This sequence encodes CSVEGFGSYNEQFF.

The chain uses TRBV4-1 and TRBJ2-7; 8 positions match TRBD1. This CDR3 comprises 14 residues. CDR1 and CDR2 (germline): MGHRA, YSYEKL. Germline trimming cut 1 base from V and 7 bases from J; bases unmatched to any gene: 6. The CDR3 here is CASSQGTGSWEQYF. The CDR3 DNA sequence: TGCGCCAGCAGCCAAGGGACAGGGTCATGGGAGCAGTACTTC.

This clonotype has only a few counts. The genes are TRBV20-1 and TRBJ1-2; no clear D gene. Trimming cost V 3 bases and J 4 bases, with 9 bases left between them. The CDR3 has 12 amino acids. Germline-derived CDR1 and CDR2 are DFQATT and SNEGSKA (reference sequence). CDR3: CSASSSFYGYTF. The CDR3, as DNA: TGCAGTGCTAGTTCTAGTTTCTATGGCTACACCTTC.

The table lists this clonotype with a few counts. V is TRBV24-1 and J is TRBJ2-1; 9 bases are a match to TRBD1. The CDR3 totals 15 residues. Per germline, CDR1 KGHDR and CDR2 SFDVKD. The trim removed 9 bases at V and 9 bases at J, leaving 14 bases unmatched. The CDR3 sequence: CATGLTGGPSREQFF. As DNA, the CDR3 is TGTGCCACCGGTCTAACAGGGGGCCCCTCGCGTGAGCAGTTCTTC.

The rearrangement uses TRBV4-1 and TRBJ2-5; D gene uncertain. V lost 0 bases and J 1 base, leaving 6 bases between the germline ends. The CDR3 length is 14 residues. Germline V gives CDR1 MGHRA, CDR2 YSYEKL. The CDR3 sequence: CASSQDHGQETQYF. As DNA, the CDR3 is TGCGCCAGCAGCCAAGATCACGGCCAAGAGACCCAGTACTTC.

This clonotype was seen a handful of times. The chain recombines TRBV11-2 with TRBJ2-7; TRBD1 matches at 8 bases. The CDR3 consists of 15 residues. V lost 5 bases to trimming and J lost 5 bases; unmatched junction nucleotides: 11. The germline V gene encodes CDR1 SGHAT and CDR2 FQNNGV. CDR3 sequence: CASSPWTGYFDEQYF. The CDR3 DNA reads as TGTGCCAGCAGCCCCTGGACAGGGTATTTCGACGAGCAGTACTTC.

A few counts support this clonotype. This chain uses TRBV24-1 with TRBJ2-2, with TRBD1 matching over 7 bases. The CDR3 spans 16 residues. Losses at the gene ends were 0 bases for V and 0 bases for J; bases not matched to a gene: 0. CDR1 and CDR2 from the germline V gene are KGHDR and SFDVKD. CDR3 loop: CATSDLDRANTGELFF. The CDR3 nucleotides read TGTGCCACCAGTGATTTGGACAGGGCGAACACCGGGGAGCTGTTTTTT.

The rearrangement joins TRBV20-1 to TRBJ2-7; D possibly corresponds to TRBD2 (6 bases). V was shortened by 7 bases and J by 2 bases, with 12 bases between the two germline ends. The CDR3 length is 12 residues. Germline values: CDR1 DFQATT, CDR2 SNEGSKA (reference sequence). The CDR3 sequence is CSGGLWTYEQYF. The CDR3 DNA is TGCAGTGGGGGACTGTGGACCTACGAGCAGTACTTC.

This clonotype occurred many times. The V and J genes are TRBV20-1 and TRBJ2-5, with unresolved D. V was clipped by 6 bases and J by 2 bases, with 16 bases between them. Germline-derived CDR1 and CDR2 are DFQATT and SNEGSKA (reference sequence). The length of the CDR3 is 14 residues. The CDR3 DNA follows: TGCAGTGCCGAGAGACACGCAGTTCAAGAGACCCAGTACTTC. Translated: CSAERHAVQETQYF.

This clonotype was detected ten times or more. This chain uses TRBV28 with TRBJ2-7; 8 positions agree with TRBD2. Germline V gene lookup returns CDR1 MDHEN and CDR2 SYDVKM. The trim removed 5 bases at V and 1 base at J, leaving 7 bases unmatched. The CDR3 length is 15 residues. The CDR3 loop reads CASSPPGLGSYEQYF. CDR3 nucleotides: TGTGCCAGCAGTCCTCCGGGACTAGGGTCCTACGAGCAGTACTTC.

The DNA of the CDR3 is TGTGCCAGCAGCAACAGGGGTGAAGCTTTCTTT. Translating gives CASSNRGEAFF. The V call is TRBV2, the J call TRBJ1-1; 7 bases align to TRBD1. Germline V CDR1 and CDR2: SNHLY, FYNNEI. CDR3 length: 11 amino acids. V lost 6 bases and J lost 7; bases outside the gene matches: 2.

This clonotype was counted only a few times. V gene TRBV11-2 combines with J gene TRBJ2-2; D remains ambiguous. The CDR3 length is 14 residues. V gave up 3 bases and J gave up 2 bases, with 7 bases separating them. Germline CDR1 and CDR2: SGHAT and FQNNGV. Written as DNA, the CDR3 is TGTGCCAGCAGCTTTGTACTTAACACCGGGGAGCTGTTTTTT. Encoded protein: CASSFVLNTGELFF.